This TCR beta chain was sequenced during a study of vaccination and CD4 T cells after COVID-19. Whole-study context: The authors used overlapping spike peptides from SARS-CoV-2, HCoV-NL63, HCoV-OC43 and HCoV-229E to stimulate cells.

Oncomine TCR Beta short-read sequencing was applied to DNA from cultured CD4+ T cells. From the PCR reads, TCRdb called clonotypes with MiXCR, one entry per CDR3 protein. The table lists about 27,000 distinct CDR3 sequences, approximately 60% of them singletons. As to treatment: roughly ten-day PBMC culture with coronavirus spike peptide pools or control peptides (ViraFEST assay). Antigen-specific T cells were expanded with peptide pools by ViraFEST, and TCRs were then sequenced. Both day 3 and day 7 involved replacing half of the medium with fresh IL-2 medium. V was pared by 4 bases and J by 0 bases, with 21 bases between. Germline V CDR1 and CDR2: SGHDN, FVKESK. This CDR3 contains 18 residues. In its sample, this clonotype was seen once. What it binds is unknown.

The receptor was isolated from a human donor who received a COVID-19 vaccine. Sequencing was performed on CD4+ T cells from blood, cultured in vitro, taken after SARS-CoV-2 vaccination. The chain employs TRBV14 and TRBJ2-5, with D possibly being TRBD1 (5 bases). This CDR3 is CASSRLTLDRSYQETQYF. CDR3 DNA sequence: TGTGCCAGCAGCCGACTGACGTTAGACAGAAGTTACCAAGAGACCCAGTACTTC.